The sequence of this TCR beta chain was determined in a study of cytomegalovirus exposure and HLA in healthy donors. Notes on this clone: Its antigen remains unidentified.

PCR primers comprised 60 Vbeta and 13 Jbeta primers. Original analysis: Unique TCR beta chains numbered around 80 million in a later analysis, with 10 million to 14 million shared. Clones were read by immunoSEQ multiplex PCR, and TCRdb kept only the in-frame ones, dropping some. V, J and clone size reflect that table, while D and trimming were determined from the DNA. Among 130,000 or so clones listed, 77% were seen once. This CDR3 has 16 residues. Trimming took 7 bases from V and 6 from J, leaving 22 bases between them. Germline-derived CDR1 and CDR2 are SNHLY and FYNNEI. The study's findings and limits: From TCR beta sequences, most subjects' HLA-A and HLA-B alleles were reportedly predicted accurately. Being productive about 87% or about 30% of the time was typical of most TCR beta V segments in an earlier analysis. Solely CMV serostatus was available to characterize immune exposure.

This TCR came from a female donor in good health and CMV-seronegative. V and J are TRBV2 and TRBJ2-1, with TRBD2 as a possible D gene (5 bases). Specimen: PBMCs. The CDR3 DNA sequence: TGTGCCAGCATAGTTTCTTTAGCGCGAGAGCCCAATGAGCAGTTCTTC. Protein: CASIVSLAREPNEQFF.